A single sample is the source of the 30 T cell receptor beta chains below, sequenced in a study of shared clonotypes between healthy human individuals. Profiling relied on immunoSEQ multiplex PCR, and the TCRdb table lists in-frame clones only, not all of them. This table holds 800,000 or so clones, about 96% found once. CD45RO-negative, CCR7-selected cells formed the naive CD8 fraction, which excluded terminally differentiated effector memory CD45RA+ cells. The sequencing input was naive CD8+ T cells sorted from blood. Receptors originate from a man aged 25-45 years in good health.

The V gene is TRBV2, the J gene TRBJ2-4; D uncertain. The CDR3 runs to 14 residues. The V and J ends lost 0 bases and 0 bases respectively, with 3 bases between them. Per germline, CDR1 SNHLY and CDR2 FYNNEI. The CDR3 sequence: CASSEALAKNIQYF. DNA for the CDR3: TGTGCCAGCAGTGAAGCTCTAGCCAAAAACATTCAGTACTTC.

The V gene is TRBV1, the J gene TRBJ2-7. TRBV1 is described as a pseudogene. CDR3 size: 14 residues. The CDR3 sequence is CTTLFTPGPYEQYF. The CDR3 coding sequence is TGCACCACTCTCTTCACCCCCGGACCCTACGAGCAGTACTTC.

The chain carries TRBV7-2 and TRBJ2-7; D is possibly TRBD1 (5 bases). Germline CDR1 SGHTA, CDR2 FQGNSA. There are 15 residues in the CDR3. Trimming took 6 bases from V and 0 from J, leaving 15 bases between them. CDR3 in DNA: TGTGCCAGCAGTTGGACACCAAGGAGCTCCTACGAGCAGTACTTC. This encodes CASSWTPRSSYEQYF.

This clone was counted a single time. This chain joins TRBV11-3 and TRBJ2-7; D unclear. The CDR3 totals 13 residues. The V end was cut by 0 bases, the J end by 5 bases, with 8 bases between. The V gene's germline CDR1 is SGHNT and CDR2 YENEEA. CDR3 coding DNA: TGTGCCAGCAGCTTAGAACATGGGCACGAGCAGTACTTC. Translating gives CASSLEHGHEQYF. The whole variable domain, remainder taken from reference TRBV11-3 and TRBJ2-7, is EAGVVQSPRYKIIEKKQPVAFWCNPISGHNTLYWYLQNLGQGPELLIRYENEEAVDDSQLPKDRFSAERLKGVDSTLKIQPAELGDSAVYLCASSLEHGHEQYFGPGTRLTVT.

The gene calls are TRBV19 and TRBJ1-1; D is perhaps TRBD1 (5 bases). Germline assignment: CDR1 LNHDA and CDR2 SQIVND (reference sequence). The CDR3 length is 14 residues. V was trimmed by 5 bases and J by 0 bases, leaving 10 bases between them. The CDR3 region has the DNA TGTGCCAGTAGTTATATGACAGTGAACACTGAAGCTTTCTTT. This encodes CASSYMTVNTEAFF.

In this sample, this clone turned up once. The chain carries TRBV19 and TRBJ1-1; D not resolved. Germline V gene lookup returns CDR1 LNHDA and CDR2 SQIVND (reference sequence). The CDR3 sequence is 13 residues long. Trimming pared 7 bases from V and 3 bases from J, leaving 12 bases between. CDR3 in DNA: TGTGCCAGTATGGGTATGGGATACACTGAAGCTTTCTTT. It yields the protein CASMGMGYTEAFF.

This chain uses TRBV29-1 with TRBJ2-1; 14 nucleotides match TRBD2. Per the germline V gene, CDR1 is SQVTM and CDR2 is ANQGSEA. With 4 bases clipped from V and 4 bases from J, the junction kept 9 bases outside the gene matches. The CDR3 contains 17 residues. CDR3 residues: CSVVPGLAGVSYNEQFF. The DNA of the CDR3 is TGCAGCGTTGTCCCGGGACTAGCGGGAGTTAGTTACAATGAGCAGTTCTTC.

The CDR3 region has the DNA TGTGCCAGCAGCCCGTCCACAGGGTCAGATACGCAGTATTTT. Translating gives CASSPSTGSDTQYF. The genes are TRBV9 and TRBJ2-3; perhaps TRBD1 as D (6 bases). The germline V gene encodes CDR1 SGDLS and CDR2 YYNGEE. V was trimmed by 4 bases and J by 4 bases, leaving 13 bases between them. CDR3 size: 14 residues.

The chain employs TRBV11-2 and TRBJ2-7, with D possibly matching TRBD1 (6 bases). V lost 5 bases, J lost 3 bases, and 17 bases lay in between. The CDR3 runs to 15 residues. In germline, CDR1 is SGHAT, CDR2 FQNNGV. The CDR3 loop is CASSPTATGFYEQYF. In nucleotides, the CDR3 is TGTGCCAGCAGCCCCACCGCGACAGGCTTCTACGAGCAGTACTTC.

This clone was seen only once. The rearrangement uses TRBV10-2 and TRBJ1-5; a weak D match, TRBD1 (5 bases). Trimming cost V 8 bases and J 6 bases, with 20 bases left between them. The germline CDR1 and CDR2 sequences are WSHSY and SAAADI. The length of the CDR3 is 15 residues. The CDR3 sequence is CASRLGTSRSQPQHF. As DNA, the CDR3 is TGCGCCAGCCGCCTCGGGACCTCTAGGAGTCAGCCCCAGCATTTT.

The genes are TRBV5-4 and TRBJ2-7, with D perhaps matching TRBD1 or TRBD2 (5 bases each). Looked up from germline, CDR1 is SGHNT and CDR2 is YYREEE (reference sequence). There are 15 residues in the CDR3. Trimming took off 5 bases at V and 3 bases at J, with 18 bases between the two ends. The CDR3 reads CASRPTEGPYYEQYF. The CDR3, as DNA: TGTGCCAGCAGACCCACAGAGGGACCATACTACGAGCAGTACTTC.

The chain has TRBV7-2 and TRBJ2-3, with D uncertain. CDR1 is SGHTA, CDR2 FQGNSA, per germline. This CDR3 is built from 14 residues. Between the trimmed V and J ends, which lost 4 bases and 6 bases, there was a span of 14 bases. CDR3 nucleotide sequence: TGTGCCAGCAGCTGGTTTGCAACCGGTGATACGCAGTATTTT. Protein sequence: CASSWFATGDTQYF.

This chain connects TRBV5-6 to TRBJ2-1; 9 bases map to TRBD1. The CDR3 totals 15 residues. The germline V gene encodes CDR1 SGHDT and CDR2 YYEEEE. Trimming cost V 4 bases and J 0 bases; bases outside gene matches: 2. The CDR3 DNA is TGTGCCAGCAGCGGGACAGGGTTCTCCTACAATGAGCAGTTCTTC. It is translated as CASSGTGFSYNEQFF. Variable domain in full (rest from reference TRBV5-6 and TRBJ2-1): DAGVTQSPTHLIKTRGQQVTLRCSPKSGHDTVSWYQQALGQGPQFIFQYYEEEERQRGNFPDRFSGHQFPNYSSELNVNALLLGDSALYLCASSGTGFSYNEQFFGPGTRLTVL.

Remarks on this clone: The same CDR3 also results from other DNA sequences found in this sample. The CDR3 DNA is TGTGCCAGCAGTTTGGACACAGATACGCAGTATTTT. Its protein product is CASSLDTDTQYF. J is TRBJ2-3 and V is TRBV28, with D unresolved. CDR1 MDHEN and CDR2 SYDVKM come from the germline V gene. V was clipped by 3 bases and J by 2 bases, with 3 bases between them. CDR3 length equals 12 residues.

The CDR3: CASSGNGTSGSSYEQYF. The CDR3 DNA follows: TGTGCCAGCAGCGGGAACGGGACTAGCGGGAGCTCCTACGAGCAGTACTTC. The rearrangement joins TRBV9 to TRBJ2-7, with 14 bases aligning to TRBD2. The CDR3 spans 17 residues. The J segment lost 0 bases and the V segment lost 3 bases, leaving 5 bases of the junction unmatched. CDR1 is SGDLS, CDR2 YYNGEE, per germline.

The CDR3 nucleotides are TGTGCCAGCAGGACGTCGGACTCCGGGGAGCTGTTTTTT. Encoded protein: CASRTSDSGELFF. The chain uses TRBV25-1 and TRBJ2-2; a possible D gene is TRBD2 (5 bases). V lost 6 bases to trimming and J lost 6 bases, with 11 bases between them. CDR1 is MGHDK, CDR2 SYGVNS, per germline. CDR3 length equals 13 residues. Full variable domain (remainder filled in from reference TRBV25-1 and TRBJ2-2): EADIYQTPRYLVIGTGKKITLECSQTMGHDKMYWYQQDPGMELHLIHYSYGVNSTEKGDLSSESTVSRIRTEHFPLTLESARPSHTSQYLCASRTSDSGELFFGEGSRLTVL.

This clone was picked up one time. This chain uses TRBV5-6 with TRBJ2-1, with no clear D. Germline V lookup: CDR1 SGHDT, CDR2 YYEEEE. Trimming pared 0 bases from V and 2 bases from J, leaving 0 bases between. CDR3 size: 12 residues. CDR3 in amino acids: CASSLAYNEQFF. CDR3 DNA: TGTGCCAGCAGCTTGGCCTACAATGAGCAGTTCTTC.

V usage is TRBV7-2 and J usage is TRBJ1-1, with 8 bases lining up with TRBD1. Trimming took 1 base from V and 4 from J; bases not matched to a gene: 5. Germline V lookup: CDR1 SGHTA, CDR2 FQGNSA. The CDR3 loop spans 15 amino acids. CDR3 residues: CASSLERQGPTEAFF. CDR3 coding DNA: TGTGCCAGCAGCTTAGAAAGACAGGGGCCCACTGAAGCTTTCTTT.

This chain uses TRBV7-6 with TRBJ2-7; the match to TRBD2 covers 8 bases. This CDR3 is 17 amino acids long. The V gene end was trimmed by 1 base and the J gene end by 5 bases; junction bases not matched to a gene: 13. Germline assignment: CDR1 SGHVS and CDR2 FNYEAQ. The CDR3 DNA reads TGTGCCAGCAGCTTAGGGCCATTAGCGGGGTCGGGACACGAGCAGTACTTC. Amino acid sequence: CASSLGPLAGSGHEQYF.

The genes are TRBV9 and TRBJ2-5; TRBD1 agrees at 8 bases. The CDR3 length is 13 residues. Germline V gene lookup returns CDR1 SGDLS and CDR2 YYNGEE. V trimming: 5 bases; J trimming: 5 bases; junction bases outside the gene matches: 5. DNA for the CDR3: TGTGCCAGCAGGCCAGGGGGCTCGGAGACCCAGTACTTC. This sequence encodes CASRPGGSETQYF.

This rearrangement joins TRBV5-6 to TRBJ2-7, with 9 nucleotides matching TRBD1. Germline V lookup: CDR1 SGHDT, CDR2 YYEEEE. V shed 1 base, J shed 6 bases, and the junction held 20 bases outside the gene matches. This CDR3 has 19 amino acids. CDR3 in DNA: TGTGCCAGCAGCTTGATCGGGACAGCCATACGGGACAGGGTTAGCGAGCAGTACTTC. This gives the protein CASSLIGTAIRDRVSEQYF. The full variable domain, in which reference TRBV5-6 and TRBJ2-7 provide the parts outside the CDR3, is DAGVTQSPTHLIKTRGQQVTLRCSPKSGHDTVSWYQQALGQGPQFIFQYYEEEERQRGNFPDRFSGHQFPNYSSELNVNALLLGDSALYLCASSLIGTAIRDRVSEQYFGPGTRLTVT.

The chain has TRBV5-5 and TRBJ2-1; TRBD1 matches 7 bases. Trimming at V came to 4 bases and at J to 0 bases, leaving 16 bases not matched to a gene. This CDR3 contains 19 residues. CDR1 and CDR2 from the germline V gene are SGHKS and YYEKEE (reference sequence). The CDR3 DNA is TGTGCCAGCAGCGTCCCGGGACAGACTCCGAGGAGCTCCTACAATGAGCAGTTCTTC. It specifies CASSVPGQTPRSSYNEQFF. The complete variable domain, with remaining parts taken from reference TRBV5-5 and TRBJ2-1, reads DAGVTQSPTHLIKTRGQQVTLRCSPISGHKSVSWYQQVLGQGPQFIFQYYEKEERGRGNFPDRFSARQFPNYSSELNVNALLLGDSALYLCASSVPGQTPRSSYNEQFFGPGTRLTVL.

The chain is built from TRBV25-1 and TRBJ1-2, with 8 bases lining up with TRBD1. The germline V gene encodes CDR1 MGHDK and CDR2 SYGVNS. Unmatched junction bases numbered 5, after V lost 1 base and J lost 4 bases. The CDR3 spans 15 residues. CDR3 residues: CASSELQGAIYGYTF. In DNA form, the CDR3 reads TGTGCCAGCAGTGAATTGCAGGGGGCAATCTATGGCTACACCTTC.

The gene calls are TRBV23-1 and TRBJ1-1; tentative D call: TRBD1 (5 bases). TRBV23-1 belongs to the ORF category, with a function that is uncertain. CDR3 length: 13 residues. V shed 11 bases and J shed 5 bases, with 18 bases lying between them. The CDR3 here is CAPRDSRRTEAFF. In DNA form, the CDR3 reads TGCGCCCCCAGGGACTCCCGGCGGACTGAAGCTTTCTTT.

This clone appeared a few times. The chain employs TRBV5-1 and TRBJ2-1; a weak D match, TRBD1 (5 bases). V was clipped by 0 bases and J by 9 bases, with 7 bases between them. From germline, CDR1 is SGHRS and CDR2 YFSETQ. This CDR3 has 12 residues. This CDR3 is CASSLEDSEQFF. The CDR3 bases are TGCGCCAGCAGCTTGGAAGACAGTGAGCAGTTCTTC.

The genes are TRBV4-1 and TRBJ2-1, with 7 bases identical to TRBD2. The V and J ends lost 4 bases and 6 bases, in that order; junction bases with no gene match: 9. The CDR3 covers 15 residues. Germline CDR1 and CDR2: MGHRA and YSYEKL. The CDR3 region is CASSLRTSESNEQFF. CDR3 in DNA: TGCGCCAGCAGCCTCAGAACTAGCGAGTCCAATGAGCAGTTCTTC.

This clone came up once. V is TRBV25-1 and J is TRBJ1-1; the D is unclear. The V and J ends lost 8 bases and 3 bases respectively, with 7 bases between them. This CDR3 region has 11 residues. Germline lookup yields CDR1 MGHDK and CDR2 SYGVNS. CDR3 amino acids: CASRSYTEAFF. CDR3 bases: TGTGCCAGCCGGTCTTACACTGAAGCTTTCTTT.

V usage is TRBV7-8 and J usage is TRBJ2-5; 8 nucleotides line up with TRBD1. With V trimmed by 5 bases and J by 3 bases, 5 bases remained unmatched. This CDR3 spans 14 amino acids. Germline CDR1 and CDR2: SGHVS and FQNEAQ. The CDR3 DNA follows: TGTGCCAGCAGCGTCCGACAGGGGAAAGAGACCCAGTACTTC. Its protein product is CASSVRQGKETQYF.

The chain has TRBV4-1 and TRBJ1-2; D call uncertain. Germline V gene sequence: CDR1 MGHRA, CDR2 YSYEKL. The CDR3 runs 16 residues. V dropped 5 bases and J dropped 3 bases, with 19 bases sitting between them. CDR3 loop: CASSIRPQVDHYGYTF. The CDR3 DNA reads TGCGCCAGCAGCATCCGACCCCAGGTTGATCACTATGGCTACACCTTC.

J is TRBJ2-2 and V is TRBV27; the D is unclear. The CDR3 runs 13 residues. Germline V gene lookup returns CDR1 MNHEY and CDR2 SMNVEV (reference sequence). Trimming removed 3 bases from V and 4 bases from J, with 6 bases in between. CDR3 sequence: CASSFRVTGELFF. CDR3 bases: TGTGCCAGCAGTTTCCGAGTCACCGGGGAGCTGTTTTTT.